This TCR beta chain was documented in a study of blood T cell repertoires in COVID-19. V was clipped by 5 bases and J by 4 bases; unmatched bases: 5. Germline loops: CDR1 MDHEN, CDR2 SYDVKM. This CDR3 has 14 amino acids. Source study methods: Reference gene primer amplification gave nucleated cell count estimates. Method: immunoSEQ multiplex PCR; TCRdb's copy keeps in-frame clones and lacks some. V, J and clone size reflect that table, while D and trimming were determined from the DNA. The sample lists under 100,000 clones; around 85% were seen once. The specimen sequenced was peripheral blood. The source of this sequence is a man aged 30 to 39 with acute or convalescent COVID-19. The chain links TRBV28 to TRBJ2-7; 10 positions match TRBD2. CDR3 DNA sequence: TGTGCCAGCAGTCCGAGGACTAGCGGATACGAGCAGTACTTC. Protein product: CASSPRTSGYEQYF. Looking up the rest from reference TRBV28 and TRBJ2-7 gives the full variable domain: DVKVTQSSRYLVKRTGEKVFLECVQDMDHENMFWYRQDPGLGLRLIYFSYDVKMKEKGDIPEGYSVSREKKERFSLILESASTNQTSMYLCASSPRTSGYEQYFGPGTRLTVT.